A selection of T cell receptor beta chains follows, all from one sample in a study of identical twins. MiXCR was run by TCRdb on the 5' RACE reads, yielding one entry per CDR3 protein. Of 100,000 to 110,000 distinct CDR3 sequences listed, roughly 6% were seen once; the top ten hold approximately 12%. The material sequenced was memory T cells sorted from blood. The receptors here all came from a woman aged 50 to 60 in good health. Both conserved end residues are part of each CDR3. The D gene is left open where the match is weak. The size field is filled for only some rows; it gives once, few, many or a size class.

v_gene: TRBV5-1
d_gene: TRBD2
abundance: many
j_gene: TRBJ2-1
CDR3nt: TGCGCCAGCAGCCTTTATACTAGCGGGAGGGGAAAAGAGCAGTTCTTC
CDR3aa: CASSLYTSGRGKEQFF

v_gene: TRBV3-1
d_gene: TRBD2
abundance: few
j_gene: TRBJ2-5
CDR3nt: TGTGCCAGCAGCCAAGAACTAGCGGGAGCACCGACCCAGTACTTC
CDR3aa: CASSQELAGAPTQYF

v_gene: TRBV5-1
d_gene: -
abundance: many
j_gene: TRBJ1-2
CDR3nt: TGCGCCAGCAGCATTGGACAGTTTCGAACTAACTATGGCTACACCTTC
CDR3aa: CASSIGQFRTNYGYTF

v_gene: TRBV5-5
d_gene: -
abundance: many
j_gene: TRBJ2-2
CDR3nt: TGTGCCAGCAGCTTCAACACGGGCAACACCGGGGAGCTGTTTTTT
CDR3aa: CASSFNTGNTGELFF

v_gene: TRBV7-9
d_gene: TRBD2
abundance: few
j_gene: TRBJ2-2
CDR3nt: TGTGCCAGCAGAATACAGGGACTAGCGGAACCCGGGGAGCTGTTTTTT
CDR3aa: CASRIQGLAEPGELFF

v_gene: TRBV12-3/TRBV12-4
d_gene: -
abundance: many
j_gene: TRBJ2-1
CDR3nt: TGTGCCAGCAGTTTGGGGAGCCGTCCTTACAATGAGCAGTTCTTC
CDR3aa: CASSLGSRPYNEQFF

v_gene: TRBV20-1
d_gene: -
abundance: many
j_gene: TRBJ2-7
CDR3nt: TGCAGTGCTAGCCGGCCGGGGGGACAGGACGAGCAGTACTTC
CDR3aa: CSASRPGGQDEQYF

v_gene: TRBV19
d_gene: -
abundance: -
j_gene: TRBJ2-2
CDR3nt: TGTGCCAGTAGTATCAGGGGAACCGGGGAGCTGTTTTTT
CDR3aa: CASSIRGTGELFF

v_gene: TRBV11-2
d_gene: TRBD2
abundance: few
j_gene: TRBJ2-1
CDR3nt: TGTGCCAGCAGCCCACATCCTAGCGGGGGGCAGTTCTTC
CDR3aa: CASSPHPSGGQFF

v_gene: TRBV11-2
d_gene: -
abundance: many
j_gene: TRBJ2-5
CDR3nt: TGTGCCAGCAGCTTAGATACCGGGAAAGAGACCCAGTACTTC
CDR3aa: CASSLDTGKETQYF

v_gene: TRBV12-3/TRBV12-4
d_gene: -
abundance: many
j_gene: TRBJ1-1
CDR3nt: TGTGCCAGCAGGCCCGTGGGTTCAGTTGAAGCTTTCTTT
CDR3aa: CASRPVGSVEAFF

v_gene: TRBV4-1
d_gene: -
abundance: many
j_gene: TRBJ1-6
CDR3nt: TGCGCCAGCAGCCAAGGAACCTCACCCCTCCACTTT
CDR3aa: CASSQGTSPLHF

v_gene: TRBV6-5
d_gene: -
abundance: -
j_gene: TRBJ2-7
CDR3nt: TGTGCCAGCAGTTACGGTACAGGGTCAACCTACGAGCAGTACTTC
CDR3aa: CASSYGTGSTYEQYF